Each of the 7 T cell receptor beta chains below was sequenced from the same sample in a study of cytomegalovirus exposure and HLA in healthy donors. It was with 60 Vbeta and 13 Jbeta primers that the PCR ran. The table came from immunoSEQ multiplex PCR; TCRdb's copy has only in-frame clones and leaves some out. The sample consists of about 160,000 clones, about four fifths of them appearing once. The material sequenced was PBMCs. These receptors originate from a male donor in good health and CMV-seropositive.

V and J are TRBV27 and TRBJ1-5; 7 positions match TRBD1. The junction had 10 bases not matched to a gene; V was cut back by 6 bases and J by 5 bases. This CDR3 comprises 15 residues. Germline V gives CDR1 MNHEY, CDR2 SMNVEV (reference sequence). For the CDR3, the DNA is TGTGCCAGCAGGTCAGGGGGAATGTTAGATCAGCCCCAGCATTTT. Translation: CASRSGGMLDQPQHF.

The genes are TRBV9 and TRBJ1-2; D gene unclear. Per germline, CDR1 SGDLS and CDR2 YYNGEE. V shed 3 bases and J shed 1 base, with 19 bases lying between them. The CDR3 length is 17 residues. CDR3 coding DNA: TGTGCCAGCAGCGCTGGTCTGGATAGAGGGATTAACTATGGCTACACCTTC. Its protein is CASSAGLDRGINYGYTF.

The chain uses TRBV25-1 and TRBJ2-5; a possible D gene is TRBD2 (6 bases). Germline CDR1 and CDR2: MGHDK and SYGVNS. The CDR3 runs to 13 residues. Trimming shortened V by 4 bases and J by 5 bases, and 11 bases separated the two germline ends. CDR3 nucleotide sequence: TGTGCCAGCAGTGGACTAGTAGGCGAGACCCAGTACTTC. The encoded protein is CASSGLVGETQYF.

This rearrangement joins TRBV18 to TRBJ1-3; D unresolved. In germline, CDR1 is KGHSH, CDR2 LQKENI. The CDR3 has 17 residues. Trimming took off 2 bases at V and 0 bases at J, with 14 bases between the two ends. The CDR3 DNA reads TGTGCCAGCTCACCAACCGCGACTTCCAGCTCTGGAAACACCATATATTTT. Its translation: CASSPTATSSSGNTIYF.

Notes on this clone: One junction end does not reproduce the germline sequence, and a read error may be involved. The chain uses TRBV27 and TRBJ2-6, with D possibly matching TRBD1 (5 bases). This CDR3 has 16 amino acids. Per the germline V gene, CDR1 is MNHEY and CDR2 is SMNVEV (reference sequence). The CDR3 nucleotides read TGTGCCAGCACCAGGGTAATGTTTTCTGGGGCCAACGGCCTGACTTTC. Encoded protein: CASTRVMFSGANGLTF.

The genes are TRBV13 and TRBJ1-2; TRBD1 aligns across 8 bases. The CDR3 has 17 residues. Germline CDR1 is PRHDT and CDR2 is FYEKMQ (reference sequence). V was clipped by 5 bases and J by 0 bases; unmatched bases: 11. CDR3 DNA: TGTGCCAGCAGCCCCAGACAGGGGTCCCAAGCTAACTATGGCTACACCTTC. It yields the protein CASSPRQGSQANYGYTF.

This clone has just one count. The gene calls are TRBV29-1 and TRBJ1-1; D gene unclear. The CDR3 length is 15 residues. Germline V gene data show CDR1 as SQVTM and CDR2 as ANQGSEA. The V end was cut by 4 bases, the J end by 0 bases, with 15 bases between. The CDR3 loop reads CSVGLGRALNTEAFF. Here the CDR3 DNA reads TGCAGCGTTGGACTAGGACGGGCCTTGAACACTGAAGCTTTCTTT.